Listed below are T cell receptor beta chains from one sample, sequenced in a study of shared T cell receptors in the human thymus. TCRdb's copy holds only in-frame clones and misses some; the assay was immunoSEQ multiplex PCR. This table has about 380,000 clones, more than 85% appearing once. The specimen was thymocytes. Receptors were obtained from a human donor. CDR3s include the opening cysteine and the closing phenylalanine or tryptophan. The D gene is left open where the match is weak. Where a row states a size, it is once, few, many or the class of an expanded clone; other rows omit it.

>NA|NA|TRBV14|TRBJ2-2
CASSPSSLSGELFF
TGTGCCAGCAGCCCGTCCAGCCTATCCGGGGAGCTGTTTTTT
>NA|NA|TRBV5-3|TRBJ2-3
CARSPPRPEEADTQYF
TGTGCCAGAAGCCCCCCCAGACCAGAAGAAGCAGATACGCAGTATTTT
>NA|TRBD2|TRBV7-2|TRBJ2-3
CASSPTSAWADTQYF
TGTGCCAGCAGCCCCACTAGCGCATGGGCGGATACGCAGTATTTT
>NA|TRBD2|TRBV12-5|TRBJ2-1
CASGSETSGSTDEQFF
TGTGCTAGTGGTTCCGAGACTAGCGGGAGTACGGATGAGCAGTTCTTC
>NA|NA|TRBV28|TRBJ2-3
CASSATDLTVGDTQYF
TGTGCCAGCAGTGCAACGGACCTTACCGTGGGCGATACGCAGTATTTT
>once|NA|TRBV21-1|TRBJ2-7
CASSTEGLAGGCPLPYEQYF
TGTGCCAGCAGCACGGAGGGACTAGCGGGAGGCTGTCCACTGCCCTACGAGCAGTACTTC
>NA|NA|TRBV5-8|TRBJ2-3
CASSSLEGQSTDTQYF
TGTGCCAGCAGCTCCTTGGAGGGCCAGAGCACAGATACGCAGTATTTT
>once|NA|TRBV7-9|TRBJ2-2
CASSLGVRGRTGELFF
TGTGCCAGCAGCTTAGGGGTCCGGGGTCGAACCGGGGAGCTGTTTTTT
>NA|NA|TRBV4-2|TRBJ1-1
CASSQARAAAGGTEAFF
TGTGCCAGCAGCCAAGCACGGGCGGCAGCAGGTGGGACTGAAGCTTTCTTT
>NA|NA|TRBV11-2|TRBJ2-6
CASSLEGAGANVLTF
TGTGCCAGCAGCTTAGAGGGGGCTGGGGCCAACGTCCTGACTTTC
>NA|TRBD1|TRBV5-1|TRBJ1-2
CASSEDRGGYTF
TGCGCCAGCAGTGAGGACAGGGGTGGCTACACCTTC